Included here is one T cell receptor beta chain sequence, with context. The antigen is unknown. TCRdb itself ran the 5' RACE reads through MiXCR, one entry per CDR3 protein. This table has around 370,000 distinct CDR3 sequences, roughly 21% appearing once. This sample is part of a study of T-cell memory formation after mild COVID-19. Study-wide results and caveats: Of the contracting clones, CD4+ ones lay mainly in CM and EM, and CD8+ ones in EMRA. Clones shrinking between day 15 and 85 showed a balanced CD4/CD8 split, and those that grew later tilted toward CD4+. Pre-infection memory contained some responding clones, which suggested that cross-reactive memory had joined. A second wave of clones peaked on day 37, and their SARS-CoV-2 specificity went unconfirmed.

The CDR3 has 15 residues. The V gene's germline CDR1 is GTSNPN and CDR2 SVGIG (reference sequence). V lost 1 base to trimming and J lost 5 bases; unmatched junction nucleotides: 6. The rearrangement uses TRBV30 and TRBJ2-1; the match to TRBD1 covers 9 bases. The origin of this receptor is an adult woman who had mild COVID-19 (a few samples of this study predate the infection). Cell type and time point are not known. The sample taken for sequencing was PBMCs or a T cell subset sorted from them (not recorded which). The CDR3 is CAWSAFWTGDNEQFF. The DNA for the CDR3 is TGTGCCTGGAGTGCTTTCTGGACAGGGGACAATGAGCAGTTCTTC. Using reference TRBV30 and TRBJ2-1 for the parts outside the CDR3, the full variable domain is SQTIHQWPATLVQPVGSPLSLECTVEGTSNPNLYWYRQAAGRGLQLLFYSVGIGQISSEVPQNLSASRPQDRQFILSSKKLLLSDSGFYLCAWSAFWTGDNEQFFGPGTRLTVL.